Sequencing of this T cell receptor beta chain was carried out in a study of stem cell transplantation in POMP-related autoinflammatory disease. Study information: The study hypothesized thymoproteasome defects skew the TRB repertoire via impaired CD8+ selection. Before transplant: CD4+ naive skewing, low CD8+ proportions, reduced cytokine secretion. Whole-study results and caveats: Across all analyzed T-cell subsets, patients with PRAID tended toward reduced diversity and increased clonality.

Of note for this clone: The antigen is not known.

PRAID featured prominent immunodeficiency. The CDR3 extends over 18 amino acids. The ends lost 3 bases at V and 0 bases at J; junction bases unmatched: 14. Per the germline V gene, CDR1 is MNHEY and CDR2 is SMNVEV (reference sequence). This table comes from immunoSEQ multiplex PCR, and its TCRdb copy is limited to in-frame clones, with some not included. The profile shows about 7,800 clones, 88% of them singletons. Sequenced material: CD8+ T cells from PBMCs, taken after stem cell transplantation. The clonotype originates from a human patient with POMP-related autoinflammation and immune dysregulation (PRAID). Some T cells may trace back to the graft donor. The genes are TRBV27 and TRBJ2-7; 7 positions match TRBD1. The CDR3 here is CASSFHLTGADLSYEQYF. The CDR3 DNA sequence: TGTGCCAGCAGTTTTCACTTAACAGGGGCCGATCTCTCCTACGAGCAGTACTTC.